These T cell receptor beta chains were read from a single sample in a study of blood T cell repertoires in COVID-19. The assay was immunoSEQ multiplex PCR, and TCRdb's table has in-frame clones only and misses some. The profile covers about 75,000 clones, with approximately 74% appearing a single time and roughly 2.6% taken by the ten largest. The specimen sequenced was peripheral blood. These receptors were collected from a human donor with acute or convalescent COVID-19. The donor label of this sample is uncertain. CDR3s include the opening cysteine and the closing phenylalanine or tryptophan.

TRBJ2-7	TRBV5-6	CASSLAEVGERNEQYF
TRBJ2-3	TRBV2	CASSPRLAGATSTDTQYF
TRBJ1-5	TRBV10-3	CAIQGDGNQPQHF
TRBJ2-1	TRBV5-1	CASSGLRRGEQFF
TRBJ2-5	TRBV5-4	CASSLGRGQETQYF
TRBJ2-2	TRBV19	CASSPKTSAGTGELFF
TRBJ1-1	TRBV2	CASGTGRTNTEAFF
TRBJ2-1	TRBV24-1	CATSDFPNNEQFF
TRBJ1-3	TRBV5-4	CASSERQGLSGNTIYF
TRBJ1-5	TRBV2	CASVGAPNQPQHF
TRBJ1-5	TRBV14	CASSQQANQPQHF
TRBJ2-5	TRBV5-1	CASSLASLSGKETQYF
TRBJ2-3	TRBV2	CASTAREGLAGGPSRSDTQYF
TRBJ2-7	TRBV7-6	CASSLRVGTDYEQYF
TRBJ2-1	TRBV19	CASSWLAGNSYNEQFF
TRBJ1-5	TRBV28	CASSLAGANQPQHF
TRBJ2-1	TRBV21-1	CASSKSAGVCDEQFF
TRBJ2-7	TRBV3-1/TRBV3-2	CASSPWGRFYEQYF
TRBJ2-3	TRBV5-4	CASSFSLALATDTQYF
TRBJ2-2	TRBV10-3	CAISEGTGDTGELFF
TRBJ2-1	TRBV15	CATSRGDRGWANEQFF
TRBJ2-1	TRBV7-6	CASSSGLAGSHRYNEQFF
TRBJ2-2	TRBV7-6	CASSLRPSSGGANTGELFF
TRBJ1-6	TRBV25-1	CASKGGSAANSPLHF
TRBJ2-7	TRBV21-1	CASSKGWGDRAFLYEQYF
TRBJ2-5	TRBV20-1	CSASSTLAGGETQYF
TRBJ1-5	TRBV7-2	CASSRHDRSNQPQHF
TRBJ1-3	TRBV18	CASSPPGATGNTIYF
TRBJ2-1	TRBV19	CASSGRDIGSYNEQFF
TRBJ1-2	TRBV30	CAWHRENYGYTF
TRBJ1-1	TRBV24-1	CATSAGGGPNTEAFF
TRBJ1-5	TRBV6-6	CASSYEDRPNQPQHF
TRBJ2-2	TRBV11-3	CASSTRDRGRTGELFF
TRBJ1-2	TRBV6-5	CASSSGTRRFGGYTF
TRBJ1-1	TRBV29-1	CSVEDRGGGTEAFF
TRBJ1-1	TRBV5-5	CASSLAGTVNTEAFF
TRBJ1-5	TRBV30	CAWRADRGQPQHF
TRBJ2-7	TRBV14	CASSLILAGEQYF
TRBJ2-7	TRBV7-9	CASSSDRVRHEQYF
TRBJ2-7	TRBV7-2	CASSSQAGVGYEQYF
TRBJ2-5	TRBV5-1	CASSPAVTSGDETQYF
TRBJ2-5	TRBV5-4	CASSLVAGAQETQYF
TRBJ1-1	TRBV11-2	CASSLGLMNTEAFF
TRBJ2-7	TRBV4-3	CASSQDRGGLASYEQYF
TRBJ2-4	TRBV7-3	CASSWGPPAQYF
TRBJ2-3	TRBV7-9	CASSPNTDTQYF
TRBJ2-2	TRBV7-2	CASSLNTGELFF
TRBJ2-3	TRBV5-6	CASSPLTSTDTQYF